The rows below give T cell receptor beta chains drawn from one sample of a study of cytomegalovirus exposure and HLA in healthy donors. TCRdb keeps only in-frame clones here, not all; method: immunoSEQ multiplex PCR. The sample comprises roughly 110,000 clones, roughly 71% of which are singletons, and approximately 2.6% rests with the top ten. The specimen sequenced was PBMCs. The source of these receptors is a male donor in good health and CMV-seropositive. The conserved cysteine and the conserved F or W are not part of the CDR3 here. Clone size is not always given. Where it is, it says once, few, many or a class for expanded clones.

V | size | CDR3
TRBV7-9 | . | ASSFPSARAYEQY
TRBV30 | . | AWSVSSGSYEQY
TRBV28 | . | ASSVERGSYEQY
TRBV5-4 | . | ASSLRGEVTDTQY
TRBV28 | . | ASSLQGSRGNTIY
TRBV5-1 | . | ASSPAGQTTDTQY
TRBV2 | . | ASSDLGQSYEQY
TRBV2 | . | ASSDQAPGELF
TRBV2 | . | AIQGRVEQF
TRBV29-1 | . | SVDGRGNTEAF
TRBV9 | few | ASSVQGDTQY
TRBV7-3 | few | ASSRRRLAGEDGEQF
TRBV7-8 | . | ASSGSGGLTQETQY
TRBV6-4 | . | ASSDGEGRGTLGSPLH
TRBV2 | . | ASSPGTGGVTGYT
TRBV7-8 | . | ASSLGTGDYFRNEQF
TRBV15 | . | ATSRDRAGGQPQH
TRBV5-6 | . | ASSQDYNEQF
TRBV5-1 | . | ASSLESGTGGAGELF
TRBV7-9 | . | ASSSAGNTEAF
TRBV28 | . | ATSPTPDRGSYQPQH
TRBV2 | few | ASSSTYEQY
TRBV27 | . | ASSFHRGEQPQH
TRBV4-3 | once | ASSQSSGGNNSPLH
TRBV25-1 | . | ASSDAGNYGYT
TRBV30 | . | AWSVGTINTEAF
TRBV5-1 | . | ASSLEAQGAYEQY
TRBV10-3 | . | AIGQGAMNTEAF
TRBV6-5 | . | ASSALTDTQY
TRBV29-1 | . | SVGQGEHEQY
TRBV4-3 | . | ASSQDLPTPSYNEQF
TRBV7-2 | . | ASSLPGTQQF
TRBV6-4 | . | ASSDPRDRVQDPYNEQF
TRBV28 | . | ASSPAVLGGGEQY